This T cell receptor beta chain comes out of a study of spatial heterogeneity in lung cancer. Study overall: TCR and UMI combinations that were unique each appeared, on average, more than ten times in raw reads.

Deletions cut 2 bases from V and 1 base from J, with 6 bases between. This CDR3 has 15 amino acids. Time point: sample taken at primary tumor resection. Tumor, nontumor lung or frozen PBMC supplied whole RNA that was sequenced unsorted. There were 72 donors, all of them untreated patients with early-stage non-small cell lung cancer. This clonotype has a count of ten or more. TCRdb passed the 5' RACE reads through MiXCR, listing each CDR3 protein once. This sample yields 6,000 to 9,000 distinct CDR3 sequences, of which around 5.4% are seen a single time; approximately 37% belongs to the top ten. The sequence derives from a male donor with early-stage non-small cell lung cancer. The chain uses TRBV12-3 or TRBV12-4 and TRBJ2-6, with D possibly TRBD2 on 5 matching bases. Sequences were derived from PBMCs, sampled at surgery. The CDR3 spells CASSLRGSGANVLTF. DNA for the CDR3: TGTGCCAGCAGTTTACGGGGATCTGGGGCCAACGTCCTGACTTTC.